This T cell receptor beta chain was sequenced during a study of blood T cell repertoires in COVID-19. The wider study: Acute and convalescent COVID-19 specimens originated in the United States, Italy and Spain. Sample material is recorded as cDNA or gDNA derived from T cells, B-cell-depleted T cells, or PBMCs.

Original handling: Amplification with reference gene primers provided the estimates of nucleated cell counts. TCRdb's copy holds only in-frame clones and misses some; the assay was immunoSEQ multiplex PCR. That table supplies the V and J calls and clone size; D and trimming were determined from the DNA. The table lists more than 55,000 clones, 80% to 90% of them singletons. V shed 4 bases and J 4 bases; nucleotides not matched to a gene: 7. The CDR3 sequence is 15 residues long. CDR1 and CDR2 (germline): SQVTM, ANQGSEA. J is TRBJ2-7 and V is TRBV29-1; 13 nucleotides align to TRBD2. The sequencing input was peripheral blood. The sequence came from a man in his fifties with active COVID-19. CDR3 bases: TGCAGCGTTGGGGGGACTAGCGGGATTTCTTACGAGCAGTACTTC. Translated, it gives CSVGGTSGISYEQYF.